Shown below are 21 T cell receptor beta chains from a single sample sequenced in a study of cytomegalovirus exposure and HLA in healthy donors (dated by TCRdb to 2016 to 2017). Library preparation was by the immunoSEQ multiplex PCR assay. A mixture of 60 forward primers for TCR Vbeta segments and 13 reverse primers for TCR Jbeta segments was used in the multiplex PCR. What TCRdb holds here is the immuneACCESS table cut down to in-frame rearrangements. Part of the clones is not present; checked against another copy, under half of the missing clones reflect an unresolved V gene, and the others are unexplained. For this sample the table gives over 65,000 clones, of which about 75% were detected only once. The leading ten clones occupy about 7.4% of the sample. Material for sequencing was PBMCs. These receptors were taken from a woman aged 30 to 39 in good health and CMV-seropositive.

The genes are TRBV18 and TRBJ2-5; D is perhaps TRBD2 (5 bases). Germline V lookup: CDR1 KGHSH, CDR2 LQKENI. There are 13 residues in the CDR3. V was cut by 5 bases and J by 2 bases, with 9 bases left in between. The CDR3 loop reads CASSLDLQETQYF. In DNA form, the CDR3 reads TGTGCCAGCTCATTGGACTTGCAAGAGACCCAGTACTTC.

The V gene is TRBV7-8, the J gene TRBJ1-2, with 8 bases lining up with TRBD1. V lost 1 base and J lost 7; bases outside the gene matches: 8. Germline loops: CDR1 SGHVS, CDR2 FQNEAQ. The CDR3 is 15 amino acids. The CDR3, as DNA: TGTGCCAGCAGCTTAGGGCAGGGGGCGATTGGTGGCTACACCTTC. Residues: CASSLGQGAIGGYTF.

This clone came up once. The rearrangement links TRBV7-9 to TRBJ1-6, with a tentative D call TRBD1 (6 bases). There are 17 residues in the CDR3. Trimming took off 4 bases at V and 9 bases at J, with 22 bases between the two ends. Germline V gives CDR1 SEHNR, CDR2 FQNEAQ (reference sequence). This CDR3 reads CASSSHERGGRSSPLHF. CDR3 in DNA: TGTGCCAGCAGCTCACACGAGAGGGGGGGCAGAAGTTCACCCCTCCACTTT.

J is TRBJ1-4 and V is TRBV19, with D unresolved. Trimming removed 6 bases from V and 10 bases from J, with 15 bases in between. Germline CDR1 and CDR2: LNHDA and SQIVND (reference sequence). The CDR3 is made up of 13 amino acids. The CDR3 nucleotides read TGTGCCAGTAGCTCCCAACCGCGGCCAAAACTGTTTTTT. This encodes CASSSQPRPKLFF.

The chain has TRBV9 and TRBJ2-7; TRBD2 matches at 8 bases. Per germline, CDR1 SGDLS and CDR2 YYNGEE. Trimming cost V 2 bases and J 4 bases; bases outside gene matches: 2. The CDR3 is 13 residues long. This CDR3 is CASSVSGNYEQYF. The CDR3 region has the DNA TGTGCCAGCAGCGTTAGCGGGAATTACGAGCAGTACTTC.

V is TRBV29-1 and J is TRBJ1-2; D is unresolved. V was shortened by 0 bases and J by 2 bases, with 7 bases between the two germline ends. Germline values: CDR1 SQVTM, CDR2 ANQGSEA. The CDR3 runs to 13 residues. CDR3 nucleotide sequence: TGCAGCGTTGAAGATAGAGGGAACTATGGCTACACCTTC. Translation: CSVEDRGNYGYTF. Supplemented by reference TRBV29-1 and TRBJ1-2, the full variable domain reads SAVISQKPSRDICQRGTSLTIQCQVDSQVTMMFWYRQQPGQSLTLIATANQGSEATYESGFVIDKFPISRPNLTFSTLTVSNMSPEDSSIYLCSVEDRGNYGYTFGSGTRLTVV.

CDR3 in amino acids: CASTVQNTEAFF. CDR3 DNA: TGTGCCAGCACAGTACAGAACACTGAAGCTTTCTTT. This rearrangement joins TRBV7-9 to TRBJ1-1; D not certain. V lost 7 bases, J lost 1 base, and 7 bases lay in between. The CDR3 is 12 residues long. Germline V CDR1 and CDR2: SEHNR, FQNEAQ (reference sequence).

This clone was seen a few times. The CDR3 DNA reads as TGTGCCAGCAGCCCTGGGACATTCCGCACAGATACGCAGTATTTT. It encodes CASSPGTFRTDTQYF. The J gene is TRBJ2-3, the V gene TRBV5-5, with D perhaps matching TRBD1 (6 bases). The germline V and J ends were trimmed by 4 bases and 1 base, with 13 bases remaining between them. Germline V gives CDR1 SGHKS, CDR2 YYEKEE (reference sequence). The CDR3 loop spans 15 amino acids.

This chain joins TRBV30 and TRBJ1-5, with D hard to call. The germline V and J ends were trimmed by 5 bases and 5 bases, with 10 bases remaining between them. This CDR3 has 12 amino acids. Per germline, CDR1 GTSNPN and CDR2 SVGIG (reference sequence). The CDR3 reads CAWGDTDQPQHF. As DNA, the CDR3 is TGTGCCTGGGGAGATACTGATCAGCCCCAGCATTTT.

CDR3 sequence reads: CASGGLETQYF. The CDR3, as DNA: TGTGCCAGCGGAGGGCTCGAGACCCAGTACTTC. This chain joins TRBV18 and TRBJ2-5; D is possibly TRBD2 (6 bases). Between the trimmed V and J ends, which lost 8 bases and 5 bases, there was a span of 9 bases. The CDR3 has 11 residues. Germline values: CDR1 KGHSH, CDR2 LQKENI. Full variable domain (remainder filled in from reference TRBV18 and TRBJ2-5): NAGVMQNPRHLVRRRGQEARLRCSPMKGHSHVYWYRQLPEEGLKFMVYLQKENIIDESGMPKERFSAEFPKEGPSILRIQQVVRGDSAAYFCASGGLETQYFGPGTRLLVL.

The chain is built from TRBV9 and TRBJ2-5, with 7 bases that match TRBD2. CDR3 length equals 15 residues. Germline V lookup: CDR1 SGDLS, CDR2 YYNGEE. After removal of 4 bases from V and 4 bases from J, the junction contained 10 bases not matched to a gene. The CDR3 loop reads CASSPTGGGRETQYF. CDR3 nucleotide sequence: TGTGCCAGCAGCCCTACGGGCGGGGGTCGAGAGACCCAGTACTTC.

Regarding this clone: The junction shows a germline mismatch at one end, possibly a read error. The chain joins TRBV7-7 to TRBJ2-1; the match to TRBD1 covers 10 bases. From germline, CDR1 is SSHAT and CDR2 FNYEAQ (reference sequence). The CDR3 contains 15 residues. This CDR3 reads CASSLEDRGDNEQFF. As DNA, the CDR3 is TGTGCTAGCAGCTTAGAGGACAGGGGGGACAATGAGCAGTTCTTC.

This chain uses TRBV27 with TRBJ1-4; tentatively, D is TRBD1 (5 bases). CDR1 is MNHEY and CDR2 is SMNVEV in the germline V gene (reference sequence). Trimming stripped 2 bases from V and 7 bases from J, with 14 bases between. The CDR3 length is 15 residues. CDR3: CASSLGQGSSEKLFF. The CDR3 DNA sequence: TGTGCCAGCAGTTTAGGGCAGGGTTCGAGTGAAAAACTGTTTTTT.

This chain uses TRBV28 with TRBJ1-5; maybe TRBD1 (6 bases). Trimming cost V 4 bases and J 3 bases, with 16 bases left between them. Germline V lookup: CDR1 MDHEN, CDR2 SYDVKM. This CDR3 region has 16 residues. CDR3 sequence reads: CASSSFLGQYNQPQHF. The CDR3 DNA follows: TGTGCCAGCAGTTCCTTTCTTGGACAGTACAATCAGCCCCAGCATTTT.

V gene TRBV9 combines with J gene TRBJ2-1, with 7 bases identical to TRBD1. With 8 bases clipped from V and 6 bases from J, the junction kept 5 bases outside the gene matches. Germline lookup yields CDR1 SGDLS and CDR2 YYNGEE. The CDR3 covers 12 residues. Written as DNA, the CDR3 is TGTGCCAGGAGGGGGCACTTCAATGAGCAGTTCTTC. Translating gives CARRGHFNEQFF.

V and J are TRBV28 and TRBJ1-5; D not resolved. CDR1 is MDHEN and CDR2 is SYDVKM in the germline V gene. There are 13 residues in the CDR3. V was pared by 7 bases and J by 5 bases, with 12 bases between. Here the CDR3 reads CASNLDGDQPQHF. The CDR3 region has the DNA TGTGCCAGCAATCTTGACGGGGATCAGCCCCAGCATTTT. The whole variable domain, filled in from reference TRBV28 and TRBJ1-5, reads DVKVTQSSRYLVKRTGEKVFLECVQDMDHENMFWYRQDPGLGLRLIYFSYDVKMKEKGDIPEGYSVSREKKERFSLILESASTNQTSMYLCASNLDGDQPQHFGDGTRLSIL.

This clone was found once. The genes are TRBV15 and TRBJ2-7; D might be TRBD1 (6 bases). Germline CDR1 is LNHNV and CDR2 is YYDKDF (reference sequence). The CDR3 consists of 16 residues. With 0 bases removed from V and 1 base from J, the gap between germline ends came to 13 bases. The CDR3 protein is CATSREPTGLSYEQYF. The CDR3 DNA reads TGTGCCACCAGCAGAGAACCGACAGGTTTATCCTACGAGCAGTACTTC. Filled out from reference TRBV15 and TRBJ2-7, the complete variable domain reads DAMVIQNPRYQVTQFGKPVTLSCSQTLNHNVMYWYQQKSSQAPKLLFHYYDKDFNNEADTPDNFQSRRPNTSFCFLDIRSPGLGDTAMYLCATSREPTGLSYEQYFGPGTRLTVT.

The chain couples TRBV7-9 to TRBJ2-5; 9 positions match TRBD2. In germline, CDR1 is SEHNR, CDR2 FQNEAQ (reference sequence). The CDR3 totals 16 residues. Germline trimming cut 1 base from V and 3 bases from J; bases unmatched to any gene: 6. The CDR3 DNA follows: TGTGCCAGCAGCTTAGTTCGACTAGCGGTTGAAGAGACCCAGTACTTC. Translation gives CASSLVRLAVEETQYF.

The CDR3 nucleotides read TGCAGCGTTGAGCCTCCGGGACAGGTAGTAGCTTTCTTT. It encodes CSVEPPGQVVAFF. This sequence joins TRBV29-1 and TRBJ1-1; 8 bases line up with TRBD1. The ends lost 3 bases at V and 10 bases at J; junction bases unmatched: 10. Germline V gene lookup returns CDR1 SQVTM and CDR2 ANQGSEA. CDR3 length equals 13 residues.

The chain is built from TRBV11-2 and TRBJ1-4, with TRBD1 as a possible D gene (6 bases). The CDR3 contains 14 residues. Trimming took off 4 bases at V and 8 bases at J, with 14 bases between the two ends. Germline V gives CDR1 SGHAT, CDR2 FQNNGV. The DNA of the CDR3 is TGTGCCAGCAGCTCCCCGGACAGAGGGGAAAAACTGTTTTTT. Protein sequence: CASSSPDRGEKLFF.

The V and J genes are TRBV10-3 and TRBJ2-7; D unresolved. The CDR3 totals 12 residues. In germline, CDR1 is ENHRY, CDR2 SYGVKD. Trimming stripped 10 bases from V and 3 bases from J, with 13 bases between. The CDR3 bases are TGTGCCACCTACAGTGAAAACTACGAGCAGTACTTC. Translating it yields CATYSENYEQYF.